These T cell receptor beta chains were read from a single sample in a study of identical twins. TCRdb reanalysed the 5' RACE reads using MiXCR and keeps one entry per CDR3 protein. The sample holds some 570,000 distinct CDR3 sequences, about 22% seen once. This sample was shared with a second study, whose subject was yellow fever vaccine responses in identical twins.

Sequenced input: CD4+ T cells sorted from blood. The receptors were gathered from a woman aged 18-35 years in good health. The CDR3 runs from the conserved cysteine through the conserved F or W. Each record gives: D gene, V gene, J gene, clone size, CDR3 DNA, CDR3 protein. A D gene is named only where the DNA matches it firmly. Not every row has a clone size; where given, it reads once, few, many or a size class.

>TRBD2|TRBV2|TRBJ2-3|NA
TGTGCCAGCACCTCGCGGGCTAGCGGGTACACAGATACGCAGTATTTT
CASTSRASGYTDTQYF
>TRBD2|TRBV2|TRBJ2-1|NA
TGTGCCAGCTACACCCTCGGGGTAGCGGGATCCTACAATGAGCAGTTCTTC
CASYTLGVAGSYNEQFF
>NA|TRBV20-1|TRBJ1-4|NA
TGCAGTGCCGGGGGGGGTAATGAAAAACTGTTTTTT
CSAGGGNEKLFF
>NA|TRBV28|TRBJ1-2|NA
TGTGCCAGCAGCGGGGTAGGGGGGGCCAACTATGGCTACACCTTC
CASSGVGGANYGYTF
>NA|TRBV20-1|TRBJ2-5|NA
TGCAGTGCTAGTCGGTCGACCAAGGGGACCCAGTACTTC
CSASRSTKGTQYF
>TRBD1|TRBV5-1|TRBJ2-5|few
TGCGCCAGCAGCGACCGGGACAGCAGAGAGACCCAGTACTTC
CASSDRDSRETQYF
>TRBD2|TRBV27|TRBJ2-1|few
TGTGCCAGCAGGGTTACTAGCGGGGTTGGCAATGAGCAGTTCTTC
CASRVTSGVGNEQFF
>NA|TRBV7-9|TRBJ2-7|few
TGTGCCAGCAGCCCATCAGCCAAGGGGGGCGAGCAGTACTTC
CASSPSAKGGEQYF
>NA|TRBV3-1|TRBJ2-1|few
TGTGCCAGCAGCCTAAGTCGATTGTGGGATGAGCAGTTCTTC
CASSLSRLWDEQFF
>TRBD2|TRBV12-3/TRBV12-4|TRBJ2-5|NA
TGTGCCAGCAGTTTGAGGAGCGGGAGCGGGGAGACCCACTACTTC
CASSLRSGSGETHYF
>TRBD1|TRBV15|TRBJ1-1|NA
TGTGCCACCAGCGGACAGGGGACGAACACTGAAGCTTTCTTT
CATSGQGTNTEAFF
>NA|TRBV10-3|TRBJ2-7|NA
TGTGCCATCAGGCAGGCGTACGAGCAGTACTTC
CAIRQAYEQYF
>NA|TRBV3-1|TRBJ2-5|few
TGTGCCAGCAGCCAAGTTGCAAGAGGGATAGAGACCCAGTACTTC
CASSQVARGIETQYF
>TRBD1|TRBV6-1|TRBJ2-4|few
TGTGCCAGCAGTGGACAGGGGACCACATCCAAAAACATTCAGTACTTC
CASSGQGTTSKNIQYF
>NA|TRBV20-1|TRBJ2-1|NA
TGCAGTGCTAGAGATCGGGGGAGACGCAATGAGCAGTTCTTC
CSARDRGRRNEQFF
>TRBD1|TRBV20-1|TRBJ1-4|few
TGCAGTGCTAGAAGACAGGGCTATAATGAAAAACTGTTTTTT
CSARRQGYNEKLFF
>NA|TRBV12-3/TRBV12-4|TRBJ2-1|NA
TGTGCCAGCAGTTTATTTGCGGTGTCCGAGCAGTTCTTC
CASSLFAVSEQFF
>NA|TRBV9|TRBJ2-3|NA
TGTGCCAGCAGCGTAGTAAGCACCAGCTCTAGCACAGATACGCAGTATTTT
CASSVVSTSSSTDTQYF
>TRBD1|TRBV7-9|TRBJ2-3|NA
TGTGCCAGCAGCTTAGAGCTGGACAGGGGCACAGATACGCAGTATTTT
CASSLELDRGTDTQYF
>NA|TRBV11-2|TRBJ2-2|NA
TGTGCCAGCAGCTTGGTTGTCACCGGGGAGCTGTTTTTT
CASSLVVTGELFF
>NA|TRBV27|TRBJ2-7|few
TGTGCCAGCAGTCCGCTAGTGAACAGGGCACTATCCTACGAGCAGTACTTC
CASSPLVNRALSYEQYF
>TRBD2|TRBV5-5|TRBJ2-2|NA
TGTGCCAGCAACCCGGGACTAGCGGGGGCCACCGGGGAGCTGTTTTTT
CASNPGLAGATGELFF
>NA|TRBV28|TRBJ2-1|NA
TGTGCCAGTATACCGACTGGGCTCAACAATGAGCAGTTCTTC
CASIPTGLNNEQFF
>NA|TRBV24-1|TRBJ2-5|NA
TGTGCCACCAGTGCGGGGGAGGCAGGAGGGTCGGAGACCCAGTACTTC
CATSAGEAGGSETQYF
>TRBD2|TRBV24-1|TRBJ2-3|NA
TGTGCCACCAGTGACCCACTAGCGGGAGGCGGCACAGATACGCAGTATTTT
CATSDPLAGGGTDTQYF
>TRBD2|TRBV24-1|TRBJ2-2|NA
TGTGCCACCAGCCAACGAGGACTAGCGGGTTCCGGGGAGCTGTTTTTT
CATSQRGLAGSGELFF
>NA|TRBV28|TRBJ2-3|few
TGTGCCAGCAGCCCTTTGAGGGAGTCCCGCACAGATACGCAGTATTTT
CASSPLRESRTDTQYF
>NA|TRBV12-3/TRBV12-4|TRBJ1-6|NA
TGTGCCAGCAGCCCTCCGGGCCATAATTCACCCCTCCACTTT
CASSPPGHNSPLHF
>TRBD1|TRBV12-3/TRBV12-4|TRBJ2-1|NA
TGTGCCAGCAGTTTAGCCGGGACAGGGACAAACAATGAGCAGTTCTTC
CASSLAGTGTNNEQFF
>NA|TRBV12-3/TRBV12-4|TRBJ2-1|NA
TGTGCCAGCAGTCCCCTACAGGGATCGAGAGGTGAGCAGTTCTTC
CASSPLQGSRGEQFF
>NA|TRBV20-1|TRBJ2-5|many
TGCAGTGCTAGAGAGGCCCCCCCGGCCCAGTACTTC
CSAREAPPAQYF
>NA|TRBV20-1|TRBJ2-1|NA
TGCAGTGCTAGAGCCGGAGGGACGGCGAGAAATGAGCAGTTCTTC
CSARAGGTARNEQFF
>NA|TRBV12-3/TRBV12-4|TRBJ1-5|few
TGTGCCAGCAGTATGCACCGTCAGCCCCAGCATTTT
CASSMHRQPQHF
>NA|TRBV6-5|TRBJ1-2|NA
TGTGCCAGCAGTTACTCGAGTCGGGTCGACAGTAACTATGGCTACACCTTC
CASSYSSRVDSNYGYTF
>NA|TRBV28|TRBJ1-5|few
TGTGCCAGCAGCCCGGGGGGAAGTGTAGGGAATCAGCCCCAGCATTTT
CASSPGGSVGNQPQHF
>NA|TRBV16|TRBJ1-6|NA
TGTGCCAGCAGCCAGATTCTCCCGGACAGCTATAATTCACCCCTCCACTTT
CASSQILPDSYNSPLHF
>TRBD2|TRBV10-3|TRBJ2-1|few
TGTGCCATCAGTGGCGGGGGGGTGGGCGAGCAGTTCTTC
CAISGGGVGEQFF
>TRBD1|TRBV12-3/TRBV12-4|TRBJ1-2|many
TGTGCCAGCATTAAGCAGGGGGCGGAAGGCTACACCTTC
CASIKQGAEGYTF
>NA|TRBV20-1|TRBJ2-2|few
TGCAGTGCTAGTTTCGAACCCGCAACCGGGGAGCTGTTTTTT
CSASFEPATGELFF
>NA|TRBV5-1|TRBJ2-3|many
TGCGCCAGCAGCGCTGCCCAGGGGATCACAGATACGCAGTATTTT
CASSAAQGITDTQYF